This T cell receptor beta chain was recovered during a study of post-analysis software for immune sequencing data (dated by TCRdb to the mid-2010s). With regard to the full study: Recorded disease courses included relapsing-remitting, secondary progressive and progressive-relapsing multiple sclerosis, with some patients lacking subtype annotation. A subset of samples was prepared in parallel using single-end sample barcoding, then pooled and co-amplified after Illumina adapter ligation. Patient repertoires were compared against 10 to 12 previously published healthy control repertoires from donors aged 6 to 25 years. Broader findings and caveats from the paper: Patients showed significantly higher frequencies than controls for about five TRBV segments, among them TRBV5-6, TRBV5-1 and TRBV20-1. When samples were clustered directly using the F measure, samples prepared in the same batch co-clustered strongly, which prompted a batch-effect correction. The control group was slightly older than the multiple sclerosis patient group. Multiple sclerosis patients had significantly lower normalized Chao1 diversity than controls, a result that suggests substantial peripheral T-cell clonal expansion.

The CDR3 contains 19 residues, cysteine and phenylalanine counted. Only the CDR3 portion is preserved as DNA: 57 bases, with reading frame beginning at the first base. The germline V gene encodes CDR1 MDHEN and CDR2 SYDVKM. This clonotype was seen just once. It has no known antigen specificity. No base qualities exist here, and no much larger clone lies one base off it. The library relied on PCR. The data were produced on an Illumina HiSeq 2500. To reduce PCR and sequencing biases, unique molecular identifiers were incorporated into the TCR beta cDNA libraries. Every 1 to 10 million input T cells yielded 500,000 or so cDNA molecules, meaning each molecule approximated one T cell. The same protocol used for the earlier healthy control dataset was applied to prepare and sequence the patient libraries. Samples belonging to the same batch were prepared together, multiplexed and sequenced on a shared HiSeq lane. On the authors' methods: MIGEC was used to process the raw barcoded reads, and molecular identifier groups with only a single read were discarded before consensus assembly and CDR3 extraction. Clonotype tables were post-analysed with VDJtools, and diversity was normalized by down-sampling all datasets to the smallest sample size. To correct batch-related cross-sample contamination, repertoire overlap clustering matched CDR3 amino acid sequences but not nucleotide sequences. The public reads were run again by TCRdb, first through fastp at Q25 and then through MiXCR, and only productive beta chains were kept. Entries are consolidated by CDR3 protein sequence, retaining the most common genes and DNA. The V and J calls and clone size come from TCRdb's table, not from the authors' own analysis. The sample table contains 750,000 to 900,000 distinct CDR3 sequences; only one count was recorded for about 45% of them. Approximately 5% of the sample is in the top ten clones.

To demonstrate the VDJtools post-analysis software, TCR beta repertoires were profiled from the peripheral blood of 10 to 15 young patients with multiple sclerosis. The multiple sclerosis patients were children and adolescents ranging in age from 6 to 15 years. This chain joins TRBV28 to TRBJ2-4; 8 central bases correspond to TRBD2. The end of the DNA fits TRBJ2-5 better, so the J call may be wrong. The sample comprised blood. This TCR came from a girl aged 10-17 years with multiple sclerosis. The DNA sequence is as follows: TGTGCCAGCAGTCATCGACCCGGACTAGCCCGAACCCACCAAGAGACCCAGTACTTC. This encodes CASSHRPGLARTHQETQYF.